This T cell receptor (beta chain) was sequenced during a study of CD8 T cells in Susac syndrome. Study-wide results and limits: Across the total CD8+ repertoires, 15 to 20 Susac-specific public clones were detected, and across the CD8+ TEMRA repertoires, five or six such clones were detected. CD8+ clonal expansion in Susac was maximal in TEMRA cells and in active patients.

Reverse transcription of about 0.5 to 1 ug RNA used random hexamers. TCRdb redid the calling of the immunoSEQ multiplex PCR reads with MiXCR, one entry per CDR3 protein. Among roughly 150,000 distinct CDR3 sequences, approximately 95% were seen once, and the ten largest hold roughly 0.17%. This clonotype came up once. As yet, its antigen is unknown. The ends lost 2 bases at V and 0 bases at J; junction bases unmatched: 7. Germline assignment: CDR1 MNHNY and CDR2 SVGAGI (reference sequence). The CDR3 length is 16 residues. Blood CD8+ and CD4+ T cells underwent high-throughput TCR beta sequencing. The diagnostic criteria for definite or probable disease, as recently defined, were met by the patients with Susac syndrome.

Sequencing was done on a sample of CD8+ T cells from PBMCs. The rearrangement links TRBV6-6 to TRBJ2-7; 7 positions agree with TRBD2. This TCR was sampled from a human donor with Susac syndrome. CDR3 loop: CASSYVRGESSYEQYF. The CDR3, as DNA: TGTGCCAGCAGTTACGTCCGGGGGGAAAGCTCCTACGAGCAGTACTTC.